The entry that follows covers one T cell receptor beta chain sequence. The CDR3 extends over 13 amino acids. The V end was cut by 4 bases, the J end by 0 bases, with 4 bases between. Germline V gene lookup returns CDR1 PRHDT and CDR2 FYEKMQ (reference sequence). This entry comes from a study of blood T cell repertoires in COVID-19. Clones were read by immunoSEQ multiplex PCR, and TCRdb kept only the in-frame ones, dropping some. The table shows roughly 230,000 clones, with 80% to 85% occurring only once. The sample was peripheral blood. V usage is TRBV13 and J usage is TRBJ2-1, with D unresolved. The receptor's source is a man between 45 and 60 years old with active or convalescent COVID-19. The CDR3: CASSSLSYNEQFF. CDR3 in DNA: TGTGCCAGCAGCTCCCTCTCCTACAATGAGCAGTTCTTC.